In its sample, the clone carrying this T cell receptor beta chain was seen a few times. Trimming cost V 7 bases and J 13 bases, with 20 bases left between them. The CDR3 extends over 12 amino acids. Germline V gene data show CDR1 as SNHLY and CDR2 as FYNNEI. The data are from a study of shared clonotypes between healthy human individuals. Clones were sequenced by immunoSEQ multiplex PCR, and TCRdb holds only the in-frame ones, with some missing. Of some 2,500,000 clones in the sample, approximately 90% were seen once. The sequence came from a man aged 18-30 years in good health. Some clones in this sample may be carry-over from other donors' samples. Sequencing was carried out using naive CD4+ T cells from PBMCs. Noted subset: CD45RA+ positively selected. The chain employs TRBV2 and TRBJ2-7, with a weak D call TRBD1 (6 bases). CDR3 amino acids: CASTQDGTRAYF. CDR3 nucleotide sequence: TGTGCCAGCACCCAAGACGGGACAAGGGCTTACTTC. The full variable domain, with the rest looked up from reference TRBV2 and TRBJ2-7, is EPEVTQTPSHQVTQMGQEVILRCVPISNHLYFYWYRQILGQKVEFLVSFYNNEISEKSEIFDDQFSVERPDGSNFTLKIRSTKLEDSAMYFCASTQDGTRAYFGPGTRLTVT.